The next 15 T cell receptor beta chains were all read from a single sample in a study of blood T cell repertoires in COVID-19. Libraries were prepared by immunoSEQ multiplex PCR; TCRdb keeps only in-frame clonotypes and omits some of them. The sample consists of approximately 180,000 clones, about 85% of them appearing once. The sequenced material came from PBMCs or T cells enriched from blood (not recorded which). These TCRs come from a man aged 40-49 years who had recovered from COVID-19.

V and J are TRBV23-1 and TRBJ1-5; D not certain. TRBV23-1 counts as an open reading frame of uncertain function. The CDR3 consists of 13 residues. V lost 4 bases, J lost 13 bases, and 17 bases lay in between. This CDR3 is CASSLVVGGVQHF. As DNA, the CDR3 is TGCGCCAGCAGTCTAGTAGTAGGAGGCGTTCAGCATTTT.

The rearrangement uses TRBV25-1 and TRBJ1-1, with TRBD1 matching over 12 bases. Germline-derived CDR1 and CDR2 are MGHDK and SYGVNS. The CDR3 totals 18 residues. Trimming at V came to 4 bases and at J to 2 bases, leaving 11 bases not matched to a gene. CDR3 region: CASSVGQGALGLNTEAFF. CDR3 nucleotides: TGTGCCAGCAGTGTGGGACAGGGGGCTCTCGGCCTAAACACTGAAGCTTTCTTT.

This clone has only a few counts. The chain has TRBV3-1 (or the pseudogene TRBV3-2) and TRBJ1-2; 9 positions match TRBD1. The CDR3 is made up of 13 amino acids. The germline CDR1 and CDR2 sequences are LGHDT and YNNKEL (reference sequence). The V and J ends lost 3 bases and 6 bases, in that order; junction bases with no gene match: 2. In DNA form, the CDR3 reads TGTGCCAGCAGCCAGGGGACAGGGCATGGCTACACCTTC. Its translation is CASSQGTGHGYTF.

The rearrangement uses TRBV28 and TRBJ2-2; no clear D. The CDR3 totals 14 residues. Per the germline V gene, CDR1 is MDHEN and CDR2 is SYDVKM. Between the trimmed V and J ends, which lost 8 bases and 4 bases, there was a span of 14 bases. CDR3 bases: TGTGCCAGCTTCCGGAGTATCCCCACCGGGGAGCTGTTTTTT. This codes for CASFRSIPTGELFF.

The CDR3 DNA follows: TGTGCCAGCAGCGCCTCTCTCATGGACAGGGACTATGGCTACACCTTC. This sequence encodes CASSASLMDRDYGYTF. The V call is TRBV9, the J call TRBJ1-2, with TRBD1 matching 8 bases. The CDR3 is 16 residues long. J gave up 3 bases and V 3 bases, and 10 bases lay outside the gene matches. Germline V CDR1 and CDR2: SGDLS, YYNGEE.

The chain has TRBV30 and TRBJ2-7, with D perhaps matching TRBD1 (6 bases). V was shortened by 3 bases and J by 6 bases, with 18 bases between the two germline ends. This CDR3 is 14 amino acids long. The germline V gene encodes CDR1 GTSNPN and CDR2 SVGIG (reference sequence). CDR3 sequence reads: CAWREQGLTFEQYF. The DNA for the CDR3 is TGTGCCTGGAGGGAACAGGGTCTGACGTTCGAGCAGTACTTC.

The count of this clone is one. CDR3 DNA sequence: TGTGCCAGCAGTTCTGCAGGGCTTCGGGAGACCCAGTACTTC. Amino acids: CASSSAGLRETQYF. The V call is TRBV6-5, the J call TRBJ2-5; D might be TRBD1 (5 bases). The germline V gene has CDR1 MNHEY and CDR2 SVGAGI. The CDR3 spans 14 residues. V lost 4 bases and J lost 5, with 14 bases in between.

This clone was seen only a few times. The J gene is TRBJ1-2, the V gene TRBV19; 11 bases line up with TRBD1. Trimming removed 4 bases from V and 6 bases from J; junction bases left unmatched: 1. The CDR3 sequence is 13 residues long. CDR1 LNHDA and CDR2 SQIVND come from the germline V gene (reference sequence). Here the CDR3 DNA reads TGTGCCAGTAGTAGGGACAGGGGGGATGGCTACACCTTC. Translation gives CASSRDRGDGYTF.

The chain combines TRBV28 with TRBJ1-4; 8 positions match TRBD1. This CDR3 has 14 residues. Germline V gene lookup returns CDR1 MDHEN and CDR2 SYDVKM. The junction had 2 bases not matched to a gene; V was cut back by 5 bases and J by 3 bases. The CDR3 spells CASSQGAANEKLFF. In DNA, the CDR3 is TGTGCCAGCAGTCAGGGGGCAGCTAATGAAAAACTGTTTTTT.

The chain recombines TRBV27 with TRBJ2-4, with 8 bases matching TRBD2. V lost 6 bases, J lost 3 bases, and 16 bases stayed unmatched. The V gene's germline CDR1 is MNHEY and CDR2 SMNVEV (reference sequence). CDR3 length: 18 amino acids. The CDR3 DNA follows: TGTGCCAGCAGCACCCTCGCGGGGGGCGAGTGGGACAAAAACATTCAGTACTTC. Protein product: CASSTLAGGEWDKNIQYF.

This chain uses TRBV5-4 with TRBJ2-7; possibly TRBD1 for D (6 bases). CDR3 size: 14 residues. Germline lookup yields CDR1 SGHNT and CDR2 YYREEE (reference sequence). V lost 0 bases to trimming and J lost 5 bases, with 12 bases between them. Here the CDR3 DNA reads TGTGCCAGCAGCTTGGCAGGGGAATCCAACGAGCAGTACTTC. Translated, it gives CASSLAGESNEQYF.

The rearrangement links TRBV7-6 to TRBJ2-1; 14 bases map to TRBD2. Germline V gene lookup returns CDR1 SGHVS and CDR2 FNYEAQ. This CDR3 spans 15 amino acids. The V segment lost 3 bases and the J segment 10 bases; nucleotides outside the gene matches: 5. In DNA form, the CDR3 reads TGTGCCAGCAGCTTCGGACTAGCGGGAGGCGGCGAGCAGTTCTTC. Protein sequence: CASSFGLAGGGEQFF.

The J gene is TRBJ2-1, the V gene TRBV7-6; 10 bases align to TRBD1. There are 15 residues in the CDR3. Trimming at V came to 5 bases and at J to 5 bases, leaving 6 bases not matched to a gene. From germline, CDR1 is SGHVS and CDR2 FNYEAQ. DNA for the CDR3: TGTGCCAGCAGCCTCGGGACAGGGGCCAACAATGAGCAGTTCTTC. Translation: CASSLGTGANNEQFF.

The chain links TRBV6-5 to TRBJ1-5; D might be TRBD1 (6 bases). The V gene lost 7 bases and the J gene lost 5 bases, with 15 bases spanning the gap. Germline V gene sequence: CDR1 MNHEY, CDR2 SVGAGI. The CDR3 loop spans 14 amino acids. The CDR3 protein is CASTPRGRDQPQHF. The CDR3 DNA reads as TGTGCCAGCACCCCAAGGGGGAGGGATCAGCCCCAGCATTTT.

J is TRBJ2-3 and V is TRBV12-5, with 7 bases lining up with TRBD2. The CDR3 is 14 amino acids. CDR1 is LGHNT and CDR2 is FRNRAP in the germline V gene. Unmatched junction bases numbered 6, after V lost 8 bases and J lost 1 base. The CDR3 protein is CASNGGGGTDTQYF. The CDR3 nucleotides read TGTGCTAGTAATGGCGGGGGAGGCACAGATACGCAGTATTTT.